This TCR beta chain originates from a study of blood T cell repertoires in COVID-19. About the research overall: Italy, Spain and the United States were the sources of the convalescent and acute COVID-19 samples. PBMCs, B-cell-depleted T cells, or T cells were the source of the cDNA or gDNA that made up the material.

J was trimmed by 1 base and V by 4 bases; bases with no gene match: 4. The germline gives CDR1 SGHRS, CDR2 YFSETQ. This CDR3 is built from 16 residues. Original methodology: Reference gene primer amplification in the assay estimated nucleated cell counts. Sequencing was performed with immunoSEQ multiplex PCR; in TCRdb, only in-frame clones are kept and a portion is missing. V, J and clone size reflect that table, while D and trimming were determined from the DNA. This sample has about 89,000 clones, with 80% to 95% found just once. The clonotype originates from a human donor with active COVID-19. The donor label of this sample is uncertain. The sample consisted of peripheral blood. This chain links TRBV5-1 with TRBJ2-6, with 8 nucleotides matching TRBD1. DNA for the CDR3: TGCGCCAGCAGCCCAGACAGGGGATCTGGGGCCAACGTCCTGACTTTC. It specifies CASSPDRGSGANVLTF.